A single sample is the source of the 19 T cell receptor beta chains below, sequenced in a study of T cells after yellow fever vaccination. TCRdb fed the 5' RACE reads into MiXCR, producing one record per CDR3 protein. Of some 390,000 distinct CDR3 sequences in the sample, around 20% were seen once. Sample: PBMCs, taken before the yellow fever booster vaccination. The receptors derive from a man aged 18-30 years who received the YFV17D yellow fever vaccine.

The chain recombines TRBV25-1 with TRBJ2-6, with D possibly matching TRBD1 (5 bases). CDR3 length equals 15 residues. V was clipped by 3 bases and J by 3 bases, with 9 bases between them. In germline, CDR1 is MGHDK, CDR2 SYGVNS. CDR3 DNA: TGTGCCAGCAGTGAGTCAGGGAATGGGGCCAACGTCCTGACTTTC. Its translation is CASSESGNGANVLTF.

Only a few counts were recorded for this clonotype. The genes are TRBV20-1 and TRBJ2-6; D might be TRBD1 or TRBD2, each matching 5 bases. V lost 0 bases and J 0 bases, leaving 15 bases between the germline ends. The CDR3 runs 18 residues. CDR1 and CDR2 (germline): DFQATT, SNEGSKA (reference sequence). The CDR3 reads CSARDYRKGSSGANVLTF. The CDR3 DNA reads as TGCAGTGCTAGAGATTATCGCAAGGGGAGCTCTGGGGCCAACGTCCTGACTTTC.

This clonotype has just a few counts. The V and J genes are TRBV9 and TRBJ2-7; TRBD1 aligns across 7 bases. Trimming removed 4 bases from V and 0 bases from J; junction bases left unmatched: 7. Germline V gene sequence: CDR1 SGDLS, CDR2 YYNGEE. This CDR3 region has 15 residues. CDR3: CASSPTGASSYEQYF. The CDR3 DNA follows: TGTGCCAGCAGCCCCACAGGGGCCAGCTCCTACGAGCAGTACTTC. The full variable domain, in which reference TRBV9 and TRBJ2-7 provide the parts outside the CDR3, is DSGVTQTPKHLITATGQRVTLRCSPRSGDLSVYWYQQSLDQGLQFLIQYYNGEERAKGNILERFSAQQFPDLHSELNLSSLELGDSALYFCASSPTGASSYEQYFGPGTRLTVT.

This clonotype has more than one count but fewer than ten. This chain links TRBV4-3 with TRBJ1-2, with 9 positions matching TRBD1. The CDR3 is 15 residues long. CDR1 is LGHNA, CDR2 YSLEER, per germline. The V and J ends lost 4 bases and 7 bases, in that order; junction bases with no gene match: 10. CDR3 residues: CASSLRDRALVGYTF. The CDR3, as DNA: TGCGCCAGCAGCCTCCGGGACAGGGCCCTCGTTGGCTACACCTTC.

The DNA of the CDR3 is TGCGCCAGCAGCCAAGCGATAGGGCCTTATCAGCCCCAGCATTTT. Translation: CASSQAIGPYQPQHF. The chain uses TRBV4-1 and TRBJ1-5; D unclear. The CDR3 extends over 15 amino acids. The V and J ends lost 1 base and 5 bases respectively, with 12 bases between them. Germline V CDR1 and CDR2: MGHRA, YSYEKL.

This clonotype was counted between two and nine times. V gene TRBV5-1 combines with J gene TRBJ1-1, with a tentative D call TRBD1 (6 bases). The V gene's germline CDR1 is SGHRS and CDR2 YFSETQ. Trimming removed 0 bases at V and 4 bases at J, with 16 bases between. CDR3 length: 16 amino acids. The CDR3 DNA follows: TGCGCCAGCAGCTTGGAAAGCGGCGGACAGATCACTGAAGCTTTCTTT. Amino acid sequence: CASSLESGGQITEAFF.

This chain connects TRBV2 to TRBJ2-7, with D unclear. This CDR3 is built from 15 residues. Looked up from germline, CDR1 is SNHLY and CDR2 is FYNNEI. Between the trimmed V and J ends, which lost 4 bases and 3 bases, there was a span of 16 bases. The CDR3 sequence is CASSAIQDGNYEQYF. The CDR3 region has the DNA TGTGCCAGCAGTGCTATCCAGGACGGCAACTACGAGCAGTACTTC. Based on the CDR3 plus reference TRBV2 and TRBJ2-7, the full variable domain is EPEVTQTPSHQVTQMGQEVILRCVPISNHLYFYWYRQILGQKVEFLVSFYNNEISEKSEIFDDQFSVERPDGSNFTLKIRSTKLEDSAMYFCASSAIQDGNYEQYFGPGTRLTVT.

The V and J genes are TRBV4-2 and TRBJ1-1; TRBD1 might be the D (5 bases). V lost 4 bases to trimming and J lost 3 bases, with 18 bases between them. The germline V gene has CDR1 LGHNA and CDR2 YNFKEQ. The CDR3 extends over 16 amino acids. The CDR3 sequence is CASSPFKGLEDTEAFF. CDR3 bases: TGTGCCAGCAGCCCATTCAAGGGGTTAGAGGACACTGAAGCTTTCTTT.

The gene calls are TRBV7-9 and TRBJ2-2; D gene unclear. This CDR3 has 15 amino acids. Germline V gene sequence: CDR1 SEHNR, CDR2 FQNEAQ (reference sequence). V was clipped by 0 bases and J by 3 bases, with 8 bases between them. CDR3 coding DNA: TGTGCCAGCAGCTTAGCGCTGGGGTACACCGGGGAGCTGTTTTTT. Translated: CASSLALGYTGELFF.

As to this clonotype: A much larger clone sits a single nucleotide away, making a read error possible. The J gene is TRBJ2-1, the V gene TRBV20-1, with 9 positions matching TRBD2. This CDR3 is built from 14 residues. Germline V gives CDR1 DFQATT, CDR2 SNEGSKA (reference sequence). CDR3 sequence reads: CSARRVAGEDEQSF. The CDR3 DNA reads TGCAGTGCCCGCCGGGTAGCGGGGGAAGATGAGCAGTCCTTC.

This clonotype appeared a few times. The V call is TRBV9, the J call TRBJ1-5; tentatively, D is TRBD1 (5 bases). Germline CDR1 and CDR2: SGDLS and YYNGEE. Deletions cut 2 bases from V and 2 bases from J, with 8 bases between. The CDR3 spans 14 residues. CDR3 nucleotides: TGTGCCAGCAGCGTTTGGGGGGGCAATCAGCCCCAGCATTTT. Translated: CASSVWGGNQPQHF. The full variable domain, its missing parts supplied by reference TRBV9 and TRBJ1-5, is DSGVTQTPKHLITATGQRVTLRCSPRSGDLSVYWYQQSLDQGLQFLIQYYNGEERAKGNILERFSAQQFPDLHSELNLSSLELGDSALYFCASSVWGGNQPQHFGDGTRLSIL.

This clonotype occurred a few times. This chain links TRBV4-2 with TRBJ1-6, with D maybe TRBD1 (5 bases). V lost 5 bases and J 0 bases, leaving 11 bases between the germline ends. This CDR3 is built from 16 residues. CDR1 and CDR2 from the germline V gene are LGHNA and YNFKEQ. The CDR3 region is CASSTRDYSYNSPLHF. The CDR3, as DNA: TGTGCCAGCAGCACACGGGACTACTCCTATAATTCACCCCTCCACTTT.

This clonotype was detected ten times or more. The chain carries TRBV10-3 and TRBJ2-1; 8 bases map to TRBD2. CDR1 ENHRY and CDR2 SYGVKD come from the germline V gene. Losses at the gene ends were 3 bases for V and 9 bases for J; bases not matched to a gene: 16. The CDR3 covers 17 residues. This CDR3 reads CAISDGLAGPGWSEQFF. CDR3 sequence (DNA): TGTGCCATCAGTGATGGGTTAGCGGGGCCCGGATGGAGTGAGCAGTTCTTC.

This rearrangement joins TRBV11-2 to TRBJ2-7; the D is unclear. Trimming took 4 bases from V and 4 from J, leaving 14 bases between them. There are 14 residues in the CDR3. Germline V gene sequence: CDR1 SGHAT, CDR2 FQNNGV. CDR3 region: CASSSTTDFYEQYF. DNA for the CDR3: TGTGCCAGCAGCTCGACGACGGATTTTTACGAGCAGTACTTC.

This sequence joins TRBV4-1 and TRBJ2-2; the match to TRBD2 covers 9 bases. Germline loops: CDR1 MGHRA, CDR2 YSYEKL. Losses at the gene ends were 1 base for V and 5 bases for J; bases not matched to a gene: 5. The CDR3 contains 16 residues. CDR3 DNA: TGCGCCAGCAGCCAAGGTGCGGGGGGGCGGACCGGGGAGCTGTTTTTT. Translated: CASSQGAGGRTGELFF.

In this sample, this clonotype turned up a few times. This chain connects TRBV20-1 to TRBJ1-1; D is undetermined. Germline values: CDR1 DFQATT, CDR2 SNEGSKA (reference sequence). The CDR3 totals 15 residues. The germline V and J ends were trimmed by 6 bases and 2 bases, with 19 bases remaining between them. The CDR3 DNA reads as TGCAGTGCGACCGAGACGCGGTTGTATAACACTGAAGCTTTCTTT. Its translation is CSATETRLYNTEAFF.

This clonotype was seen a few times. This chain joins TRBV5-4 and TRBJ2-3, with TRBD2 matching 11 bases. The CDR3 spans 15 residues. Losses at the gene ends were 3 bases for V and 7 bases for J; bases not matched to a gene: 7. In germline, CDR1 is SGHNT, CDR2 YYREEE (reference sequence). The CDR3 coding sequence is TGTGCCAGCAGCTCGACGACTAGCGGGGCATATACGCAGTATTTT. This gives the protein CASSSTTSGAYTQYF.

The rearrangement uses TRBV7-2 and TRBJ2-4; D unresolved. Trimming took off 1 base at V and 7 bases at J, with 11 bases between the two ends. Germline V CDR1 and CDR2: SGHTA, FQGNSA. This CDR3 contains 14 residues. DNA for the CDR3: TGTGCCAGCAGCTTAGTTTCGTCCGGTAACATTCAGTACTTC. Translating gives CASSLVSSGNIQYF. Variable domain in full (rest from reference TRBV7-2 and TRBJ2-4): GAGVSQSPSNKVTEKGKDVELRCDPISGHTALYWYRQSLGQGLEFLIYFQGNSAPDKSGLPSDRFSAERTGGSVSTLTIQRTQQEDSAVYLCASSLVSSGNIQYFGAGTRLSVL.

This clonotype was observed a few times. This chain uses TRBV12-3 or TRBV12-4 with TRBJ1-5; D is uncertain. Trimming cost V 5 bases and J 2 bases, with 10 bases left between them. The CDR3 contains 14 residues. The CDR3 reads CASSPDGGNQPQHF. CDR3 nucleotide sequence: TGTGCCAGCAGTCCCGACGGGGGCAATCAGCCCCAGCATTTT.